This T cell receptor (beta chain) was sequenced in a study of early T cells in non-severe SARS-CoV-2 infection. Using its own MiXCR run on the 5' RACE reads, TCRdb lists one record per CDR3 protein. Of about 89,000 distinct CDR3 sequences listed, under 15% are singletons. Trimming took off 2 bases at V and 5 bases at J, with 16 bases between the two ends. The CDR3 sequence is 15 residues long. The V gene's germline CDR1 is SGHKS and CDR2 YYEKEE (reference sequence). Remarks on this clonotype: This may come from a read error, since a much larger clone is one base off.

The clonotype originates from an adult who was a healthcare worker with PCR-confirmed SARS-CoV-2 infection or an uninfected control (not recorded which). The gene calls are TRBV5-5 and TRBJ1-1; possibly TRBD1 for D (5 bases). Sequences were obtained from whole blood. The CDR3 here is CASSLVGQAETEAFF. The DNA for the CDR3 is TGTGCCAGCAGCTTAGTGGGGCAGGCGGAGACTGAAGCTTTCTTT.